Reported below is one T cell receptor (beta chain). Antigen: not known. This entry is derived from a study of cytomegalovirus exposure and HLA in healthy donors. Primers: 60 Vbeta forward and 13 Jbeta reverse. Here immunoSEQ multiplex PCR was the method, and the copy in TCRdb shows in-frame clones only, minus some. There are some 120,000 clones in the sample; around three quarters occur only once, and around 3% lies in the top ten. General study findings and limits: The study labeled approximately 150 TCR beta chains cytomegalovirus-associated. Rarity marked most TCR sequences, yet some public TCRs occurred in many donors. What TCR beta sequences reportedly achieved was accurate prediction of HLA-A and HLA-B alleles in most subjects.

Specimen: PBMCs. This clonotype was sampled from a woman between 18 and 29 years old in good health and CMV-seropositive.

CDR3 amino acids: CASSRYRTGEYEQYF. The CDR3 nucleotides are TGTGCCAGCAGTCGGTACAGGACAGGGGAATACGAGCAGTACTTC. V is TRBV6-5 and J is TRBJ2-7; 9 bases are a match to TRBD1. Germline V lookup: CDR1 MNHEY, CDR2 SVGAGI. J gave up 4 bases and V 5 bases, and 9 bases lay outside the gene matches. The CDR3 consists of 15 residues.